This TCR beta chain was recovered during a study of glioma-infiltrating T cells. From germline, CDR1 is MNHEY and CDR2 SVGEGT. This CDR3 is 17 amino acids long. Trimming cost V 2 bases and J 5 bases; bases outside gene matches: 13. Regarding the study as a whole: Tissue-blood divergence was below expectation in non-neoplastic patients, above in gliomas.

Amplification of TCR alpha and beta CDR3 regions from RNA used iRepertoire nested multiplex PCR. Tissue mRNA or PBMC total RNA, roughly 90-450 ng, went into one-step reverse transcription and amplification. TCRdb passed the multiplex PCR reads through MiXCR, listing each CDR3 protein once. There are about 140,000 distinct CDR3 sequences in the sample; roughly two fifths occur only once, and around 20% lies in the top ten. About this clonotype: Its antigen is currently unknown. This could be a read error, since a much larger clone is one nucleotide away.

The TCR sequence derives from a human donor with low-grade glioma or glioblastoma, undergoing nonglioma brain surgery, or in good health (not recorded which). Sequenced material: glioma tissue, nonneoplastic brain tissue, or PBMCs (not recorded which). The chain is built from TRBV6-2 or TRBV6-3 and TRBJ2-7; 9 bases are shared with TRBD1. The CDR3, as DNA: TGTGCCAGCAGTTACCGTTACCGGGACAGGGCGCCCCACGAGCAGTACTTC. Translating gives CASSYRYRDRAPHEQYF.